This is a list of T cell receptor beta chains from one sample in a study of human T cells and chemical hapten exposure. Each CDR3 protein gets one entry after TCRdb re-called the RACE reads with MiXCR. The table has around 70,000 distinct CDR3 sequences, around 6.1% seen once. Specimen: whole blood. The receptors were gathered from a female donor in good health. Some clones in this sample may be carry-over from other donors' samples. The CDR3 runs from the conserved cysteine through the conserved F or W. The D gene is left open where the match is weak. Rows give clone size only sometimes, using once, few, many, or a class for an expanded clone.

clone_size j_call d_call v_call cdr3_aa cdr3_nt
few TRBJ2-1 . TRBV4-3 CASSQAFGTFSYNEQFF TGCGCCAGCAGCCAAGCCTTCGGGACGTTCTCCTACAATGAGCAGTTCTTC
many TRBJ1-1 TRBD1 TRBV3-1 CASSRTGTTFF TGTGCCAGCAGCCGGACAGGGACGACTTTCTTT
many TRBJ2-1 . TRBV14 CASSQEGQYEQFF TGTGCCAGCAGCCAAGAGGGGCAGTATGAGCAGTTCTTC
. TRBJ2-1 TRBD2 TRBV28 CASSPSGEQFF TGTGCCAGCAGTCCTAGCGGGGAGCAGTTCTTC
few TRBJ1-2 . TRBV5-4 CASSPDTSLGYTF TGTGCCAGCAGCCCGGACACCAGCCTTGGCTACACCTTC
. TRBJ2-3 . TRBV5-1 CASSLGGLFTDTQYF TGCGCCAGCAGCTTAGGGGGACTCTTCACAGATACGCAGTATTTT
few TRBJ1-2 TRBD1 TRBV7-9 CASSQPTGRYGYTF TGTGCCAGCAGCCAACCGACAGGGCGCTATGGCTACACCTTC
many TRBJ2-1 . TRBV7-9 CASSRAGLGDNEQFF TGTGCCAGCAGCCGCGCCGGTCTGGGGGACAATGAGCAGTTCTTC
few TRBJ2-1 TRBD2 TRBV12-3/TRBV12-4 CASNLAGSGNEQFF TGTGCCAGCAATCTAGCGGGATCGGGCAATGAGCAGTTCTTC
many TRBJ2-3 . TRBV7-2 CASSSARSTGTDTQYF TGTGCCAGCAGCTCCGCCCGATCAACCGGTACAGATACGCAGTATTTT
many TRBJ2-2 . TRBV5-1 CASSLGEYTGELFF TGCGCCAGCAGCTTAGGGGAGTACACCGGGGAGCTGTTTTTT
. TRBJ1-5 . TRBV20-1 CSARDRTSRGNQPQHF TGCAGTGCTAGAGATCGGACTTCCCGGGGCAATCAGCCCCAGCATTTT
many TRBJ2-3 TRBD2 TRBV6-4 CASSGTSGPTDTQYF TGTGCCAGCAGTGGGACTAGCGGCCCCACAGATACGCAGTATTTT
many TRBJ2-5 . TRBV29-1 CSVGVRLQETQYF TGCAGCGTTGGGGTCCGTCTTCAAGAGACCCAGTACTTC
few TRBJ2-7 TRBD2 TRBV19 CASSSPGTSGSYEQYF TGTGCCAGTAGCTCCCCCGGGACTAGCGGATCCTACGAGCAGTACTTC
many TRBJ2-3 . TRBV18 CASSSDLLRSGADTQYF TGTGCCAGCTCATCCGATTTATTACGTTCTGGGGCAGATACGCAGTATTTT
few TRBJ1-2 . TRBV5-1 CASGTNYGYTF TGCGCCAGCGGTACCAACTATGGCTACACCTTC
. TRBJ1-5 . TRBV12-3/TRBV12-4 CASRTGDGQPQHF TGTGCCAGCAGGACGGGGGATGGACAGCCCCAGCATTTT
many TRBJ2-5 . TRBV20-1 CSARRGRGQETQYF TGCAGTGCTAGAAGGGGGAGAGGGCAAGAGACCCAGTACTTC
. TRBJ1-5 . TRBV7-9 CASTSGVWEPQHF TGTGCCAGCACCAGTGGGGTTTGGGAGCCCCAGCATTTT
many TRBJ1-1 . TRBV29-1 CSVLGQQNTEAFF TGCAGCGTTTTAGGACAACAGAACACTGAAGCTTTCTTT
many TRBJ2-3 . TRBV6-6 CASSSPGITDTQYF TGTGCCAGCAGCTCCCCCGGCATCACAGATACGCAGTATTTT
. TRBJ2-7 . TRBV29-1 CSAGEDEQYF TGCAGCGCAGGGGAGGACGAGCAGTACTTC
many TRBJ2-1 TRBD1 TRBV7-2 CASSLRSSDRGSEQFF TGTGCCAGCAGCTTAAGGTCGTCGGACAGGGGGTCTGAGCAGTTCTTC
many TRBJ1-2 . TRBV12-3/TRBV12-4 CASSLNDYGYTF TGTGCCAGCAGTTTAAACGATTATGGCTACACCTTC